The 18 T cell receptor beta chains below all came from one sample that was sequenced in a study of ipilimumab plus nivolumab after autologous stem cell transplantation. Clones were read by immunoSEQ multiplex PCR, and TCRdb kept only the in-frame ones, dropping some. The repertoire consists of fewer than 95,000 clones, with over 80% occurring once and the leading ten covering roughly 2%. The source material was PBMCs, sampled in a trial of ipilimumab plus nivolumab as post-transplant consolidation. The receptors shown here come from a male donor with diffuse large B-cell lymphoma.

In its sample, this clone was seen once. Written as DNA, the CDR3 is TGTGCCAGCAGCTTGGGGGCGGGGCCTGTCCAAGAGACCCAGTACTTC. Amino acids: CASSLGAGPVQETQYF. J is TRBJ2-5 and V is TRBV7-6; the D gene could be TRBD1 or TRBD2 (6 bases each). CDR1 SGHVS and CDR2 FNYEAQ come from the germline V gene. CDR3 length equals 16 residues. The V gene lost 3 bases and the J gene lost 1 base, with 15 bases spanning the gap.

The chain carries TRBV29-1 and TRBJ1-2, with D tentatively TRBD1 (6 bases). This CDR3 contains 13 residues. Deletions cut 7 bases from V and 4 bases from J, with 16 bases between. Germline CDR1 is SQVTM and CDR2 is ANQGSEA. CDR3 sequence reads: CSAARGASYGYTF. In DNA, the CDR3 is TGCAGCGCCGCGCGGGGGGCTAGCTATGGCTACACCTTC.

The chain employs TRBV6-1 and TRBJ1-1; 9 bases match TRBD1. Trimming took 3 bases from V and 1 from J; bases not matched to a gene: 9. Germline-derived CDR1 and CDR2 are MNHNS and SASEGT. The CDR3 totals 17 residues. CDR3 coding DNA: TGTGCCAGCAGTGACCCGGGACAGGGACTTAGGAACACTGAAGCTTTCTTT. Amino acids: CASSDPGQGLRNTEAFF.

The chain carries TRBV30 and TRBJ1-6, with a tentative D call TRBD1 (5 bases). Per the germline V gene, CDR1 is GTSNPN and CDR2 is SVGIG (reference sequence). The CDR3 runs 15 residues. Trimming removed 4 bases at V and 8 bases at J, with 18 bases between. This CDR3 is CAWTLRDGYYSPLHF. The CDR3 bases are TGTGCCTGGACCCTCCGGGACGGGTACTATTCACCCCTCCACTTT.

The chain links TRBV11-3 to TRBJ2-1; 10 nucleotides align to TRBD1. This CDR3 contains 14 residues. The germline V gene has CDR1 SGHNT and CDR2 YENEEA. V was pared by 5 bases and J by 9 bases, with 7 bases of the junction left unmatched. The CDR3: CASSRGQGGTEQFF. Here the CDR3 DNA reads TGTGCCAGCAGCCGAGGACAGGGGGGGACTGAGCAGTTCTTC.

The J gene is TRBJ2-1, the V gene TRBV29-1; the match to TRBD1 covers 7 bases. The CDR3 is 15 amino acids. In germline, CDR1 is SQVTM, CDR2 ANQGSEA. J was trimmed by 2 bases and V by 6 bases; bases with no gene match: 10. In DNA, the CDR3 is TGCAGCGTGACACAGGGGCCATTAACCTACAATGAGCAGTTCTTC. It is translated as CSVTQGPLTYNEQFF.

The count of this clone is one. The chain links TRBV6-1 to TRBJ2-2; TRBD2 might be the D (5 bases). The germline V gene encodes CDR1 MNHNS and CDR2 SASEGT. Trimming took 3 bases from V and 1 from J, leaving 15 bases between them. The CDR3 is 17 residues long. Here the CDR3 DNA reads TGTGCCAGCAGTGAGTGGGTGGACTTAATGAACACCGGGGAGCTGTTTTTT. As protein: CASSEWVDLMNTGELFF.

In this sample, this clone turned up once. The chain employs TRBV7-8 and TRBJ1-3; D gene uncertain. Germline values: CDR1 SGHVS, CDR2 FQNEAQ. V lost 5 bases and J 5 bases, leaving 16 bases between the germline ends. The CDR3 is 15 residues long. Here the CDR3 DNA reads TGTGCCAGCAGCGCCAGGACGAGGAACAGAAACACCATATATTTT. This translates into CASSARTRNRNTIYF.

The rearrangement links TRBV9 to TRBJ1-4, with D perhaps TRBD1 (5 bases). Germline CDR1 and CDR2: SGDLS and YYNGEE. V dropped 0 bases and J dropped 2 bases, with 8 bases sitting between them. This CDR3 is built from 15 residues. The CDR3 loop reads CASSVAGGTNEKLFF. CDR3 DNA: TGTGCCAGCAGCGTAGCGGGGGGGACTAATGAAAAACTGTTTTTT.

A single count supports this clone. V usage is TRBV19 and J usage is TRBJ1-1; D is uncertain. CDR3 length equals 15 residues. Looked up from germline, CDR1 is LNHDA and CDR2 is SQIVND (reference sequence). V lost 0 bases, J lost 5 bases, and 13 bases lay in between. CDR3 DNA: TGTGCCAGTAGTATAGAAGGTGGGTGGGGAACTGAAGCTTTCTTT. As protein: CASSIEGGWGTEAFF.

This sequence joins TRBV7-9 and TRBJ2-3, with 8 nucleotides matching TRBD2. V trimming: 5 bases; J trimming: 4 bases; junction bases outside the gene matches: 2. Germline CDR1 SEHNR, CDR2 FQNEAQ (reference sequence). This CDR3 is built from 13 residues. DNA of the CDR3: TGTGCCAGCAGCCGTAGCGGGGCAGATACGCAGTATTTT. Encoded protein: CASSRSGADTQYF.

The rearrangement uses TRBV30 and TRBJ2-6; possible D gene TRBD1, 5 bases. Germline V gives CDR1 GTSNPN, CDR2 SVGIG (reference sequence). This CDR3 has 13 amino acids. Trimming stripped 4 bases from V and 10 bases from J, with 14 bases between. The CDR3 coding sequence is TGTGCCTGGACCCCCCCGGACACTAACGTCCTGACTTTC. Translating gives CAWTPPDTNVLTF.

The V and J genes are TRBV27 and TRBJ2-6; D is ambiguous. Between the trimmed V and J ends, which lost 6 bases and 7 bases, there was a span of 13 bases. CDR1 and CDR2 (germline): MNHEY, SMNVEV (reference sequence). The CDR3 covers 14 residues. CDR3 amino acids: CASSPYLEANVLTF. The CDR3 nucleotides are TGTGCCAGCAGCCCCTATCTGGAAGCCAACGTCCTGACTTTC.

This clone has just a few counts. V and J are TRBV2 and TRBJ2-1; 9 bases line up with TRBD1. Germline assignment: CDR1 SNHLY and CDR2 FYNNEI. The V and J ends lost 7 bases and 4 bases, in that order; junction bases with no gene match: 11. This CDR3 is built from 16 residues. The DNA of the CDR3 is TGTGCCAGCACCTTGAGGGGGACAGGGAGGTACAATGAGCAGTTCTTC. It encodes CASTLRGTGRYNEQFF.

This clone was counted a few times. This chain joins TRBV7-9 and TRBJ1-4; 7 nucleotides align to TRBD1. The germline CDR1 and CDR2 sequences are SEHNR and FQNEAQ (reference sequence). The CDR3 consists of 15 residues. The V and J ends lost 5 bases and 6 bases, in that order; junction bases with no gene match: 9. CDR3 region: CASSDDREGDEKLFF. In DNA, the CDR3 is TGTGCCAGCAGCGACGACAGGGAGGGAGATGAAAAACTGTTTTTT.

J is TRBJ2-7 and V is TRBV7-9; no clear D gene. Trimming took 5 bases from V and 6 from J, leaving 11 bases between them. Germline CDR1 is SEHNR and CDR2 is FQNEAQ (reference sequence). The CDR3 extends over 12 amino acids. CDR3 in DNA: TGTGCCAGCAGCCGAGGAGAATTCGAGCAGTACTTC. Translated: CASSRGEFEQYF.

The V call is TRBV7-2, the J call TRBJ2-1; 7 bases align to TRBD2. V lost 3 bases and J lost 0; bases outside the gene matches: 5. CDR1 and CDR2 from the germline V gene are SGHTA and FQGNSA. CDR3 length equals 16 residues. In DNA, the CDR3 is TGTGCCAGCAGCTTCCTGCGGGGGAGCTCCTACAATGAGCAGTTCTTC. Protein product: CASSFLRGSSYNEQFF.

The V call is TRBV7-8, the J call TRBJ1-2, with 7 bases aligning to TRBD1. The CDR3 extends over 14 amino acids. Trimming cost V 3 bases and J 10 bases; bases outside gene matches: 11. Germline CDR1 is SGHVS and CDR2 is FQNEAQ. The chain's CDR3 is CASSLSTGRGTYTF. The CDR3 DNA reads TGTGCCAGCAGCTTGTCGACAGGGAGAGGTACCTACACCTTC.